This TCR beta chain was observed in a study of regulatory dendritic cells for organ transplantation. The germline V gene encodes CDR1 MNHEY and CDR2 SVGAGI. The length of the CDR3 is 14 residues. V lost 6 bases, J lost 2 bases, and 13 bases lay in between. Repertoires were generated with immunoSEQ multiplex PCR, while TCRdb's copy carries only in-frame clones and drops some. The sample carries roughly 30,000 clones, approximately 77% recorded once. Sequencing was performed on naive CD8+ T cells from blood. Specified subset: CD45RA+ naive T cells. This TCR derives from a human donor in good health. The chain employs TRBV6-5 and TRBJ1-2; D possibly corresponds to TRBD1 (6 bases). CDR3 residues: CASRRDTRNYGYTF. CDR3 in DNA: TGTGCCAGCAGAAGGGACACAAGAAACTATGGCTACACCTTC.